What follows describes a single TCR beta chain. This sample stems from a study of control samples from healthy donors and cancer patients. J lost 2 bases, V lost 0 bases, and 1 base had no gene match. The CDR3 runs to 18 residues. CDR1 SGHRS and CDR2 YFSETQ come from the germline V gene. Assay: immunoSEQ multiplex PCR; the TCRdb copy retains only in-frame clones and omits some. The sample records approximately 230,000 clones, roughly 82% being singletons. The genes are TRBV5-1 and TRBJ2-6, with TRBD2 matching 14 bases. This receptor was taken from a woman aged 60-70 years with lung cancer. Sequences were obtained from PBMCs. CDR3: CASSLGLAGGPGANVLTF. The CDR3 nucleotides are TGCGCCAGCAGCTTGGGACTAGCGGGGGGGCCTGGGGCCAACGTCCTGACTTTC.